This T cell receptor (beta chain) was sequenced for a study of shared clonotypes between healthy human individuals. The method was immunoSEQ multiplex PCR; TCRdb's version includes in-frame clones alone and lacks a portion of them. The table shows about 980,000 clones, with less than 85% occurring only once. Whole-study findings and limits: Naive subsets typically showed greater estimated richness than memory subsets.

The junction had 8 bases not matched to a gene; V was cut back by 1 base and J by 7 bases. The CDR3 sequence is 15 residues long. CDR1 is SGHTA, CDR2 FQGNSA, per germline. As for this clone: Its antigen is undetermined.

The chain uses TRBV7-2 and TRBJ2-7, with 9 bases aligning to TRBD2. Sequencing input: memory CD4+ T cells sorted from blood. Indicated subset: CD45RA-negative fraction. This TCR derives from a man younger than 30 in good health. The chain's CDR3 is CASSLGGTSKREQYF. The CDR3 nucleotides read TGTGCCAGCAGCTTAGGAGGGACTAGCAAGCGGGAGCAGTACTTC.